The TCR beta chain under discussion was sequenced for a study of identical twins. Notes on the study in general: Conclusions came from cross-sectional statistical analysis, not from following the same donors. Where out-of-frame alpha sequences were twin-shared, they showed excess low generation probability.

Through template switching, a universal primer site was introduced, and the cDNA contained unique molecular identifiers. Each CDR3 protein is one row after TCRdb ran MiXCR on the 5' RACE reads. This sample has about 530,000 distinct CDR3 sequences, with about a fifth found just once. This CDR3 region has 14 residues. V shed 4 bases, J shed 4 bases, and the junction held 4 bases outside the gene matches. Germline V gives CDR1 KGHSH, CDR2 LQKENI. For this clonotype: Its antigen is undetermined.

These records were also assigned to another study, of yellow fever vaccine responses in identical twins.

The chain employs TRBV18 and TRBJ2-1, with 7 bases aligning to TRBD1. Sequencing was done on a sample of CD4+ T cells sorted from blood. The TCR was taken from a woman between 18 and 29 years old in good health. The DNA for the CDR3 is TGTGCCAGCTCACAAGGGACAGTATACAATGAGCAGTTCTTC. Its translation is CASSQGTVYNEQFF.